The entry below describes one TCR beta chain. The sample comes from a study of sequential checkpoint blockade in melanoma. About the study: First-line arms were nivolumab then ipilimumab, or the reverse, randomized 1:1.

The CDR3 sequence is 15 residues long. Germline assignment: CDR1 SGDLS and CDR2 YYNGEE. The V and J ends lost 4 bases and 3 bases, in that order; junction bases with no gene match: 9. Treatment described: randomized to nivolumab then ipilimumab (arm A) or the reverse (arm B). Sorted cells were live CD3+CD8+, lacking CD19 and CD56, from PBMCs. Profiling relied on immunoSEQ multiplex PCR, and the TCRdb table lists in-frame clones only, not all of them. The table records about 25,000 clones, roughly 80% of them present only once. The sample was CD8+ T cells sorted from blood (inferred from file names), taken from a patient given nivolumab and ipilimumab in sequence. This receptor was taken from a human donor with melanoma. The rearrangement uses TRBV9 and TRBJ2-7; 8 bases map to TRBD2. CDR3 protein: CASSSGGEILYEQYF. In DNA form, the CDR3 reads TGTGCCAGCAGCTCGGGGGGGGAAATCCTCTACGAGCAGTACTTC.